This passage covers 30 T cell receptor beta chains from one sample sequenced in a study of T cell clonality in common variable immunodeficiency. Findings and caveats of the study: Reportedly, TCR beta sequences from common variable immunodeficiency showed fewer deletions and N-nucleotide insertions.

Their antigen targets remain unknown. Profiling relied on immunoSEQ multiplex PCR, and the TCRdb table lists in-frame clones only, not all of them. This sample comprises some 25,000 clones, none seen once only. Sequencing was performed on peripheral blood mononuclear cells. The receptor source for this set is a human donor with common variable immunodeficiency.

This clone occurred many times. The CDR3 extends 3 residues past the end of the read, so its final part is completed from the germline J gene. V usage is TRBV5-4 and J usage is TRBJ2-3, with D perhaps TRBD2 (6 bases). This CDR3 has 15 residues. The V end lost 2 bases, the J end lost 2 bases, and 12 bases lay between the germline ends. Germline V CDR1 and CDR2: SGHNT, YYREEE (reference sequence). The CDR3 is CASSFRGRYTDTQYF. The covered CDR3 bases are TGTGCCAGCAGCTTTCGGGGGAGGTACACAGATACG.

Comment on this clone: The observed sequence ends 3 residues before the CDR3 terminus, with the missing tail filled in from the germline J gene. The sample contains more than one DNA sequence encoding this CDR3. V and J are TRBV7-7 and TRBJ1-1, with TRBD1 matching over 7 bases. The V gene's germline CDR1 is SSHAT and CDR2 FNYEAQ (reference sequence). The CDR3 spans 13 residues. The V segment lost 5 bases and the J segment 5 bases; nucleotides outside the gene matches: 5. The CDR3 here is CASSREGATEAFF. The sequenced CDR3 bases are TGTGCCAGCAGCCGGGAGGGGGCTACTGAA.

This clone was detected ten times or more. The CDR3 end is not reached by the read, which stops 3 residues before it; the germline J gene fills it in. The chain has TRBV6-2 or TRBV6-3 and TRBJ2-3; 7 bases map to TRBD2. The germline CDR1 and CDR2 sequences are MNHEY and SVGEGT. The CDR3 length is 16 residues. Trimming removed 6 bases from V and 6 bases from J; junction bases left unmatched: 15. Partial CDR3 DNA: TGTGCCAGCAGCCCCGGGGGACTACCGTTATTTGATACG. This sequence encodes CASSPGGLPLFDT. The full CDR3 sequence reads CASSPGGLPLFDTQYF.

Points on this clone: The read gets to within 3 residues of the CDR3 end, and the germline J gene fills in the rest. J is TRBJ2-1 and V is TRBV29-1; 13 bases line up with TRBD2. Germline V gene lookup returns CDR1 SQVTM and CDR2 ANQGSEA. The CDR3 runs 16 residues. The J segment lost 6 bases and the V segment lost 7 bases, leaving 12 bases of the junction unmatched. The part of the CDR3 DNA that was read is TGCAGCGGTGGGACTAGCGGGACCTTCCGGGGCAATGAG. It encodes CSGGTSGTFRGNE. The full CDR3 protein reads CSGGTSGTFRGNEQFF.

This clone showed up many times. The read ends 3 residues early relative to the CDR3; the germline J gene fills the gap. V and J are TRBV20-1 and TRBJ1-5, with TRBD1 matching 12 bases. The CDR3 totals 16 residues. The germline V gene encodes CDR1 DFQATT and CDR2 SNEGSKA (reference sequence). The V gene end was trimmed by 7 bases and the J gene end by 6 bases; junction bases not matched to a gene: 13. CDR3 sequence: CSVNVAGQGAGQPQHF. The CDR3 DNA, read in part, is TGCAGTGTCAATGTGGCGGGACAGGGGGCAGGTCAGCCC.

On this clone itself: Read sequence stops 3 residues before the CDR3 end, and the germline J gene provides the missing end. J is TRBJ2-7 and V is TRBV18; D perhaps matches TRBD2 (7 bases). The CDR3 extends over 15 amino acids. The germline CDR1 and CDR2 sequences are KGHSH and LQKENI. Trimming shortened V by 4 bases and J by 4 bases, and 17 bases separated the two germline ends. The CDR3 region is CASSLPGGGVYEQYF. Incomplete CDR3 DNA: TGTGCCAGCTCACTTCCTGGAGGGGGGGTGTACGAG.

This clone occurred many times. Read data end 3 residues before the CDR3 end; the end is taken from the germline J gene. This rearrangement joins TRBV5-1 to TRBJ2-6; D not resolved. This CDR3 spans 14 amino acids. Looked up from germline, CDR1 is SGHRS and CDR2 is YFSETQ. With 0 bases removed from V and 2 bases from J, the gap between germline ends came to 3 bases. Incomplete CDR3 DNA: TGCGCCAGCAGCTTGGTAGCTGGGGCCAACGTC. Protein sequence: CASSLVAGANV. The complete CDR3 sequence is CASSLVAGANVLTF.

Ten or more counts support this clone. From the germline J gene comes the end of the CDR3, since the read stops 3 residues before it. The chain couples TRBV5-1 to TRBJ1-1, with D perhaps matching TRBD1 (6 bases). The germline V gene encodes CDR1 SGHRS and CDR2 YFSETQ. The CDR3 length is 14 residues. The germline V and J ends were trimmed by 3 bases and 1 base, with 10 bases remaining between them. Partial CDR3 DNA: TGCGCCAGCAGCTCCCAAGGGGGGAACACTGAA. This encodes CASSSQGGNTE. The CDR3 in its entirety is CASSSQGGNTEAFF.

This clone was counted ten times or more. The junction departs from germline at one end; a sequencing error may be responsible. CDR3 loop: CASSQGGGLMDEQFF. The part of the CDR3 DNA that was read is TGCGCCAGCAGCCAAGGGGGGGGTTTAATGGATGAG. This chain joins TRBV4-2 and TRBJ2-1; tentatively, D is TRBD2 (7 bases). The read halts 3 residues ahead of the CDR3 end, with the missing end drawn from the germline J gene. Per the germline V gene, CDR1 is LGHNA and CDR2 is YNFKEQ. The CDR3 is 15 amino acids.

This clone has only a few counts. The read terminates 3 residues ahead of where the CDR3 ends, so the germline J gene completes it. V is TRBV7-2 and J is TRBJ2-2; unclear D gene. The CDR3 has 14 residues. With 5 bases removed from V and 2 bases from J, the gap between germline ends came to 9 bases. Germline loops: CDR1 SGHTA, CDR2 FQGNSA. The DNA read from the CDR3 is TGTGCCAGCAGCCGACTCCTTAACACCGGGGAG. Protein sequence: CASSRLLNTGE. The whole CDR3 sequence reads CASSRLLNTGELFF. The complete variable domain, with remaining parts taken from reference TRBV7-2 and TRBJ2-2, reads GAGVSQSPSNKVTEKGKDVELRCDPISGHTALYWYRQSLGQGLEFLIYFQGNSAPDKSGLPSDRFSAERTGGSVSTLTIQRTQQEDSAVYLCASSRLLNTGELFFGEGSRLTVL.

The CDR3 spells CASSQETQYF. Partial CDR3 DNA: TGTGCCAGCAGCCAGGAGACC. The genes are TRBV11-2 and TRBJ2-5; D is unclear. The read is 3 residues too short to cover the CDR3 end, so that end is filled in from the germline J gene. Germline assignment: CDR1 SGHAT and CDR2 FQNNGV. Between the trimmed V and J ends, which lost 5 bases and 5 bases, there was a span of 3 bases. The CDR3 has 10 amino acids.

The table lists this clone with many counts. The chain's CDR3 is CASSLGGGETQYF. Partial CDR3 DNA: TGTGCCAGCAGCTTAGGCGGGGGGGAGACC. The V gene is TRBV7-7, the J gene TRBJ2-5; 8 nucleotides align to TRBD2. The missing CDR3 end, 3 residues past where the read stops, is filled in from the germline J gene. The CDR3 runs 13 residues. Per the germline V gene, CDR1 is SSHAT and CDR2 is FNYEAQ (reference sequence). The J segment lost 5 bases and the V segment lost 1 base, leaving 0 bases of the junction unmatched.

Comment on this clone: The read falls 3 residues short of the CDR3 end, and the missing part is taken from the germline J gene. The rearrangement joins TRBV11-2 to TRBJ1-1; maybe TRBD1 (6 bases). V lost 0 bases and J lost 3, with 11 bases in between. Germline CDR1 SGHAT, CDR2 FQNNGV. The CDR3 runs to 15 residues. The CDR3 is CASSLEGGSYTEAFF. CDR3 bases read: TGTGCCAGCAGCTTAGAAGGGGGAAGCTACACTGAA.

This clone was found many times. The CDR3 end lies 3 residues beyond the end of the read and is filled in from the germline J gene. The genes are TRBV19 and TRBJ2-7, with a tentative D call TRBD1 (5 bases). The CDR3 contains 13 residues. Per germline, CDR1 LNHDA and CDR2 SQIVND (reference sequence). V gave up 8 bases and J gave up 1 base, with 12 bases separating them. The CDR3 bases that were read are TGTGCCAGTCAAAAGGGGTTATCCTACGAG. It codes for CASQKGLSYE. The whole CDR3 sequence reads CASQKGLSYEQYF.

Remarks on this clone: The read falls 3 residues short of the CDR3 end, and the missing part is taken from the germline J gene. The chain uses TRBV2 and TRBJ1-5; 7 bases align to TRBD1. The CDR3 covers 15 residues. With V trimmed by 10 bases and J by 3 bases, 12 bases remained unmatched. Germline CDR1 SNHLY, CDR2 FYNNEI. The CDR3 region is CATKHRDSINQPQHF. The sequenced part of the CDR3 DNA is TGTGCCACGAAACACCGGGACAGCATCAATCAGCCC.

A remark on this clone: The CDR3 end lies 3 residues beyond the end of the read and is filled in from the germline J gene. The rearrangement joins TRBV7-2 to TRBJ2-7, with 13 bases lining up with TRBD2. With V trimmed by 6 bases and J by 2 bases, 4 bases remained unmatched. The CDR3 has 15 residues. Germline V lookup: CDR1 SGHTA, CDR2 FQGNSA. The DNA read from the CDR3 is TGTGCCAGCAGGAGGACTAGCGGGGGAACCTACGAG. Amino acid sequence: CASRRTSGGTYE. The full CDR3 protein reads CASRRTSGGTYEQYF.

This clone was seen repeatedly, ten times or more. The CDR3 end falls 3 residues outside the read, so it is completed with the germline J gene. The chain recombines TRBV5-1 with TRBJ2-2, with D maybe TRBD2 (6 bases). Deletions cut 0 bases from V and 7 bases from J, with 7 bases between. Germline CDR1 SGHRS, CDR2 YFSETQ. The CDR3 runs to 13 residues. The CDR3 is CASSLAGGGELFF. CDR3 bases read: TGCGCCAGCAGCTTGGCCGGGGGCGGGGAG.

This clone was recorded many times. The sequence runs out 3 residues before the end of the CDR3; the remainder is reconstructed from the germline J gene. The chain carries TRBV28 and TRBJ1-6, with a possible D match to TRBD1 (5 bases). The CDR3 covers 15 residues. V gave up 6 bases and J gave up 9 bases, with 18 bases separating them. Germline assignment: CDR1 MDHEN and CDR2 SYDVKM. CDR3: CASSPSGGESSPLHF. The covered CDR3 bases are TGTGCCAGCAGCCCTTCGGGAGGGGAATCTTCACCC.

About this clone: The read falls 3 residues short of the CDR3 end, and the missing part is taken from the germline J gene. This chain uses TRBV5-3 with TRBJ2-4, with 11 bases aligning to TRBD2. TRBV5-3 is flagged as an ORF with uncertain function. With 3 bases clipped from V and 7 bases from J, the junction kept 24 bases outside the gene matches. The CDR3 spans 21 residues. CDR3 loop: CARSSDRELAGAPSSANIQYF. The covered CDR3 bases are TGTGCCAGAAGCTCGGATAGAGAACTAGCGGGAGCCCCCTCAAGTGCTAACATT.

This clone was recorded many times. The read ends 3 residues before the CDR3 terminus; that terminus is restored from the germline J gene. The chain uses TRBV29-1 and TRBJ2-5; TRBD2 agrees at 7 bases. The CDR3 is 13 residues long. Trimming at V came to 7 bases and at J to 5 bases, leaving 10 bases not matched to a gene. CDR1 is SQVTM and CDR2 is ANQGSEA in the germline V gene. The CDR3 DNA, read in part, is TGCAGCGGTGACCTGGGCGGGGGTGAGACC. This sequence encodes CSGDLGGGET. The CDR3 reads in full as CSGDLGGGETQYF.

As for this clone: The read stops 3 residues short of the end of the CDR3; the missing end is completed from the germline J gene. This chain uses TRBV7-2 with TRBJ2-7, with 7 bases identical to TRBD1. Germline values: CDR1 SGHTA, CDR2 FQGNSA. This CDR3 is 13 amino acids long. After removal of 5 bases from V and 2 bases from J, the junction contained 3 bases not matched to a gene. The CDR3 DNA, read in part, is TGTGCCAGCAGCCGACAGGGCACCTACGAG. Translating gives CASSRQGTYE. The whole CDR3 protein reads CASSRQGTYEQYF.

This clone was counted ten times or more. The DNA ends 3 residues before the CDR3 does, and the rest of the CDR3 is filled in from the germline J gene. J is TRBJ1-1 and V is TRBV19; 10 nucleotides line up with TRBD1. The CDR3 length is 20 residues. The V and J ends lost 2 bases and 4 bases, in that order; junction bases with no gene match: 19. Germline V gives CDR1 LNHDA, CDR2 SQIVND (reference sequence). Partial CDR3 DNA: TGTGCCAGTAGTATAAGCGGGCCCGGGACAGGGGTTTTGTTTGTCACTGAA. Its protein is CASSISGPGTGVLFVTE. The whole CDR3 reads CASSISGPGTGVLFVTEAFF.

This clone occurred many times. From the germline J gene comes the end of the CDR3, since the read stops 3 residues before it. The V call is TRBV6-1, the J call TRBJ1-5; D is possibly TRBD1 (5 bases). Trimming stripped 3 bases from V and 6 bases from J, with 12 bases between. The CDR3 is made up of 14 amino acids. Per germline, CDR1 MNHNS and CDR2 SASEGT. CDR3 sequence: CASSDVQGGQPQHF. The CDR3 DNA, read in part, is TGTGCCAGCAGTGACGTCCAGGGAGGTCAGCCC.

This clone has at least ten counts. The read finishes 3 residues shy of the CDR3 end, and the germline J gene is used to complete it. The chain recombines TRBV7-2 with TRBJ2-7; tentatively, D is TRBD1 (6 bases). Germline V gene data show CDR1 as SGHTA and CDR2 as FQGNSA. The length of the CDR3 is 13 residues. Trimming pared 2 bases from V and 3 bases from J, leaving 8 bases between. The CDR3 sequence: CASSLRTDYEQYF. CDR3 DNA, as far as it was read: TGTGCCAGCAGCTTAAGGACAGACTACGAG.

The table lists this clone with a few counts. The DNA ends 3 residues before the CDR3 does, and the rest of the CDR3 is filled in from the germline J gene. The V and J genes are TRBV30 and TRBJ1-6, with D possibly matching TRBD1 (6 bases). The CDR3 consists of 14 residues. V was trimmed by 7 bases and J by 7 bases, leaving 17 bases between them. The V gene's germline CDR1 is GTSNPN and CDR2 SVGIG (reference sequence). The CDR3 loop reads CAYIQGSGNSPLHF. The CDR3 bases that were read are TGTGCCTACATACAGGGATCGGGCAATTCACCC.

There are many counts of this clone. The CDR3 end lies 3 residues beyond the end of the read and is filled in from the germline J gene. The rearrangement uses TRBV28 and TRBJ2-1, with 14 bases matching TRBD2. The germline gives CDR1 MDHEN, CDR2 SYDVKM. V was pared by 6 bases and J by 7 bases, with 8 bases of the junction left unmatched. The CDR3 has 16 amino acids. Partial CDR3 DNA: TGTGCCAGCAGGGCCGGGACTAGCGGGGGAAGGAATGAG. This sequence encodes CASRAGTSGGRNE. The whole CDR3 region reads CASRAGTSGGRNEQFF.

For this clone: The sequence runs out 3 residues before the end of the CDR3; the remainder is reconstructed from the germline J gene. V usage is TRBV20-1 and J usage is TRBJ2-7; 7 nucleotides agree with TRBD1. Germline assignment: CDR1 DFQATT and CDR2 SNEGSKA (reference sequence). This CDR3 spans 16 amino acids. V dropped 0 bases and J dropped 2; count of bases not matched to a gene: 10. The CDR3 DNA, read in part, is TGCAGTGCTAGAGACACGACAGGGTGGTTAACCTACGAG. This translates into CSARDTTGWLTYE. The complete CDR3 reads CSARDTTGWLTYEQYF.

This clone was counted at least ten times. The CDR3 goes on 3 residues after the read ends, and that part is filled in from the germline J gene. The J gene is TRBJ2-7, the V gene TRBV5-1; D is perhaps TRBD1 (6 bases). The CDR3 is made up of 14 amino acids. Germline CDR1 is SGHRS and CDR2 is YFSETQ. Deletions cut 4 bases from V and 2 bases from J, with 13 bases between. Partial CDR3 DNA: TGCGCCAGCAGCCACACGGGACAAGCCTACGAG. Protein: CASSHTGQAYE. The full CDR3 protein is CASSHTGQAYEQYF. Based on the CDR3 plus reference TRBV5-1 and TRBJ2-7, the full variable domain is KAGVTQTPRYLIKTRGQQVTLSCSPISGHRSVSWYQQTPGQGLQFLFEYFSETQRNKGNFPGRFSGRQFSNSRSEMNVSTLELGDSALYLCASSHTGQAYEQYFGPGTRLTVT.

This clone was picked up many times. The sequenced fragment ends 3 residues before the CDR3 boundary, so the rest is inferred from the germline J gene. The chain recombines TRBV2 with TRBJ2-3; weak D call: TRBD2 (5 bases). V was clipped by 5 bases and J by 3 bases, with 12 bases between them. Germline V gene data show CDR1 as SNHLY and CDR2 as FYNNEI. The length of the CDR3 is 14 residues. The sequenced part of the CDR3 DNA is TGTGCCAGCAGTCGCGGTACTAGAACAGATACG. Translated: CASSRGTRTDT. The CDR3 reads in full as CASSRGTRTDTQYF. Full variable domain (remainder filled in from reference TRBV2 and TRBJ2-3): EPEVTQTPSHQVTQMGQEVILRCVPISNHLYFYWYRQILGQKVEFLVSFYNNEISEKSEIFDDQFSVERPDGSNFTLKIRSTKLEDSAMYFCASSRGTRTDTQYFGPGTRLTVL.

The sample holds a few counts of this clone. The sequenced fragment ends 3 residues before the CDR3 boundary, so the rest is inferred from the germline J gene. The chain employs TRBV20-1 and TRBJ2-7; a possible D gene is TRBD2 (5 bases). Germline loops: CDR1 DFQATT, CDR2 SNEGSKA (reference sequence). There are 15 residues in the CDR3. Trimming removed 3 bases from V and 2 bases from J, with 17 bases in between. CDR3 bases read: TGCAGTGCTAGTTCCGACGGGGAGAGCGCCTACGAG. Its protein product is CSASSDGESAYE. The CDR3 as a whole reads CSASSDGESAYEQYF.